The clone carrying this T cell receptor beta chain was picked up many times. Its specificity is unknown. For repertoire sequencing, the TCR beta CDR3 regions were amplified from RNA transcripts. HTBI primers served in a first-round RT-PCR, which a second-round multiplex PCR followed. TCRdb fed the multiplex PCR reads into MiXCR, producing one record per CDR3 protein. Of 210,000 or so distinct CDR3 sequences in the sample, around 30% were seen once. The V and J ends lost 5 bases and 5 bases respectively, with 15 bases between them. The CDR3 has 14 residues. Germline V gives CDR1 LNHDA, CDR2 SQIVND (reference sequence). This sample was included in a study of Graves' ophthalmopathy and Graves' hyperthyroidism. General observations from the study: Blood repertoires reportedly contained most expanded thyroid clonotypes above 0.001 frequency. In separating ophthalmopathy from stable hyperthyroidism, a 13-signature model achieved about 90% sensitivity and around 81% specificity.

With a duration under 3 months, ophthalmopathy in the donors showed moderate-to-severe activity, CAS ≥3 and NOSPECS ≥4. Ineligible for inclusion were patients with other autoimmune diseases, uncontrolled infections, pregnancy or lactation. The sequencing input was peripheral blood. The rearrangement joins TRBV19 to TRBJ2-5; D is possibly TRBD2 (6 bases). The TCR was taken from a man aged 45-65 years with Graves' ophthalmopathy. The CDR3 DNA is TGTGCCAGTAGTCCCTCTGCGGGACTGGAGACCCAGTACTTC. This encodes CASSPSAGLETQYF.